This entry concerns a single T cell receptor (beta chain). Its target is not known. Preparation of TCR beta libraries was done by quantitative 5'-RACE with molecular barcodes. TCRdb re-called the 5' RACE reads with MiXCR, one entry per CDR3 protein. There are around 340,000 distinct CDR3 sequences in the sample; 20% to 25% occur only once, and under 15% lies in the top ten. The data stem from a study of CD8 T cells in ankylosing spondylitis. Whole-study results and caveats: Reportedly, matched ankylosing spondylitis synovial fluid was significantly enriched for disease-linked clones. In the blood and synovial fluid of reactive arthritis, some motif variants had been previously reported.

Germline V gene data show CDR1 as MGHRA and CDR2 as YSYEKL. The CDR3 covers 14 residues. V was pared by 3 bases and J by 4 bases, with 10 bases between. This TCR was recovered from a male donor with ankylosing spondylitis or in good health (not recorded which). The sample taken for sequencing was blood, either unsorted or a sorted T cell fraction (not recorded which). The chain employs TRBV4-1 and TRBJ2-1; D assignment may be TRBD1 or TRBD2 (5 bases each). CDR3 residues: CASSQAGAYNEQFF. The DNA for the CDR3 is TGCGCCAGCAGCCAGGCCGGGGCTTACAATGAGCAGTTCTTC.